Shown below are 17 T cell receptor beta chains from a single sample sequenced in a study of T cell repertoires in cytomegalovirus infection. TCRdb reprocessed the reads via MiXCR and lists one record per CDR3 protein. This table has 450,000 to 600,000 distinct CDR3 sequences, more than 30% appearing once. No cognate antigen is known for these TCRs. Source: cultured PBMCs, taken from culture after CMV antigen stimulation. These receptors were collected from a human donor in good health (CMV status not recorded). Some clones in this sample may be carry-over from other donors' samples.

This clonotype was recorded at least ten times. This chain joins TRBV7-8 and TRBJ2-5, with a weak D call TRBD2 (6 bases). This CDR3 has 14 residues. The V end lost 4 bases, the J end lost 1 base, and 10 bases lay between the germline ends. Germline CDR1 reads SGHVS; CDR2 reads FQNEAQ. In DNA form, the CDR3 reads TGTGCCAGCAGCTCGGGGGACTTCCAAGAGACCCAGTACTTC. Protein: CASSSGDFQETQYF.

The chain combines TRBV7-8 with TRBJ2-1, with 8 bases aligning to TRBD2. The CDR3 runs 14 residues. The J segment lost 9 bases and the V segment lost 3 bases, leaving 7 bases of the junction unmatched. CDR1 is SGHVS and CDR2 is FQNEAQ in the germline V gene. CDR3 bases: TGTGCCAGCAGCTTCTTGTCGGGAGGGTCTGAGCAGTTCTTC. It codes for CASSFLSGGSEQFF.

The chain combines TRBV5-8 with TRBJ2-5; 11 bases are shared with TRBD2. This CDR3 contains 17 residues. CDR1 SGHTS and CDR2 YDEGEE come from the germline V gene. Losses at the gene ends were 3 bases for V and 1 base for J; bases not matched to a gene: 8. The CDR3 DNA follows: TGTGCCAGCAGCTGGGGGGGGACTAGCGGAGTCCAAGAGACCCAGTACTTC. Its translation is CASSWGGTSGVQETQYF. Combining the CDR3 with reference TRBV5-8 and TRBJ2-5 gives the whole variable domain EAGVTQSPTHLIKTRGQQATLRCSPISGHTSVYWYQQALGLGLQFLLWYDEGEERNRGNFPPRFSGRQFPNYSSELNVNALELEDSALYLCASSWGGTSGVQETQYFGPGTRLLVL.

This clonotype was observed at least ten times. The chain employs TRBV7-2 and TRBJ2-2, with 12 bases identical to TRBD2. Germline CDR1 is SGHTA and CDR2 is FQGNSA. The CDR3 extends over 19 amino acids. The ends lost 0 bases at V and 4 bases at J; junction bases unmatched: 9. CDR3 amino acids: CASSLAGLAGGRGTGELFF. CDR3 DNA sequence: TGTGCCAGCAGCTTAGCGGGTCTAGCGGGAGGGCGGGGCACCGGGGAGCTGTTTTTT.

CDR3 coding DNA: TGTGCCAGCAGCTTACGGCCAGTCGGCGAGCAGTACGTC. Its protein product is CASSLRPVGEQYV. This chain joins TRBV7-4 and TRBJ2-7; D call uncertain. Trimming stripped 2 bases from V and 6 bases from J, with 11 bases between. CDR1 is SGHVT, CDR2 SQSDAQ, per germline. The CDR3 covers 13 residues.

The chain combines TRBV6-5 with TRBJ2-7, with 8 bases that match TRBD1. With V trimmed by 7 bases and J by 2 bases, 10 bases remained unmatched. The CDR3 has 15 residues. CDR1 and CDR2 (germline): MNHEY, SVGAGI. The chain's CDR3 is CASIAWQGATYEQYF. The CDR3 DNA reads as TGTGCCAGCATCGCCTGGCAGGGGGCAACCTACGAGCAGTACTTC.

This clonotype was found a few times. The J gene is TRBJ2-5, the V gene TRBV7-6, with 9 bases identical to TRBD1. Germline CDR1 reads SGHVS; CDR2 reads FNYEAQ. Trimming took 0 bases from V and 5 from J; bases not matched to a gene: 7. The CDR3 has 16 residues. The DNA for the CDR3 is TGTGCCAGCAGCTTAGCCCCCGGGACAGGGAGGGAGACCCAGTACTTC. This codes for CASSLAPGTGRETQYF.

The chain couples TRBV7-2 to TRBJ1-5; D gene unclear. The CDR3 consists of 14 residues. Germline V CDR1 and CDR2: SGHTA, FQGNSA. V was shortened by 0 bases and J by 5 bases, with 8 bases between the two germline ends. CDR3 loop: CASSLASGDQPQHF. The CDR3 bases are TGTGCCAGCAGCTTAGCGTCCGGGGATCAGCCCCAGCATTTT.

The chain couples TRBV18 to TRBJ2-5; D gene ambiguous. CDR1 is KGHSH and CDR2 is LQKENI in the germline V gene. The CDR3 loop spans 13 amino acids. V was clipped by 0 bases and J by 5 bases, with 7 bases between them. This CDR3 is CASSPPELETQYF. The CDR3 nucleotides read TGTGCCAGCTCACCACCAGAGTTGGAGACCCAGTACTTC.

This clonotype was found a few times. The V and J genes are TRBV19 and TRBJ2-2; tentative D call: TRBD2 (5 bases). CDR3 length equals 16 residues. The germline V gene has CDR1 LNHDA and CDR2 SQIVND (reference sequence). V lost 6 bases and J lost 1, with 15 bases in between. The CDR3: CASSFSVRENTGELFF. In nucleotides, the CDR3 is TGTGCCAGTAGCTTCTCTGTTCGGGAGAACACCGGGGAGCTGTTTTTT.

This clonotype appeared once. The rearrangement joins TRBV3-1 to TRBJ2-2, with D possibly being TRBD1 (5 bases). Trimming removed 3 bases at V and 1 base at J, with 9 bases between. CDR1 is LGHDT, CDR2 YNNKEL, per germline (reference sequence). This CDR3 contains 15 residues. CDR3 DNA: TGTGCCAGCAGCCAGTATAGGGGGAACACCGGGGAGCTGTTTTTT. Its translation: CASSQYRGNTGELFF.

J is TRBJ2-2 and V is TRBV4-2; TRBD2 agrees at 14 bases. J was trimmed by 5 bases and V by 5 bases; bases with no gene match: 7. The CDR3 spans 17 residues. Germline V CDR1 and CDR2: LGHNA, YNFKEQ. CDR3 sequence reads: CASSKRLAGGSTGELFF. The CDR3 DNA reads TGTGCCAGCAGCAAAAGACTAGCGGGAGGGTCTACCGGGGAGCTGTTTTTT.

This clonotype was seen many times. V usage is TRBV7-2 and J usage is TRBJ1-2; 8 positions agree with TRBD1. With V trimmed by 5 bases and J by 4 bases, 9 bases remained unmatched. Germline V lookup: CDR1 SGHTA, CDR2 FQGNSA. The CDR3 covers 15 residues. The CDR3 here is CASSPGTGQPYGYTF. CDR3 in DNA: TGTGCCAGCAGCCCCGGGACAGGACAACCCTATGGCTACACCTTC.

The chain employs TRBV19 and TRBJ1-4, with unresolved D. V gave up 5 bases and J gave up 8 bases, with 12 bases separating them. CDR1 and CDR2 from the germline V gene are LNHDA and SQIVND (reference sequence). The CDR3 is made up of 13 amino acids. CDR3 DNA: TGTGCCAGTAGTTGGTGGGAAGACGAAAAACTGTTTTTT. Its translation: CASSWWEDEKLFF. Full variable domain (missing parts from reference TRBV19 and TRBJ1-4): DGGITQSPKYLFRKEGQNVTLSCEQNLNHDAMYWYRQDPGQGLRLIYYSQIVNDFQKGDIAEGYSVSREKKESFPLTVTSAQKNPTAFYLCASSWWEDEKLFFGSGTQLSVL.

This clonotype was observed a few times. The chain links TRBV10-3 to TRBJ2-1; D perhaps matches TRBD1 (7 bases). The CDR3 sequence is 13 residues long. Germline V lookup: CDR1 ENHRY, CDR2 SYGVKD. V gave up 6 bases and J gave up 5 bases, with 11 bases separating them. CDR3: CAIRGGTDNEQFF. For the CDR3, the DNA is TGTGCCATCAGAGGAGGGACAGACAATGAGCAGTTCTTC.

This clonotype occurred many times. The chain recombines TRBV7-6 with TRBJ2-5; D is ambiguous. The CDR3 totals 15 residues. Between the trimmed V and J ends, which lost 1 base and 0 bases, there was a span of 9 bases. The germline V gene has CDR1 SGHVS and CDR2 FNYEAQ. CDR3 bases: TGTGCCAGCAGCTTAGAAGGCTTTAACCAAGAGACCCAGTACTTC. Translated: CASSLEGFNQETQYF.

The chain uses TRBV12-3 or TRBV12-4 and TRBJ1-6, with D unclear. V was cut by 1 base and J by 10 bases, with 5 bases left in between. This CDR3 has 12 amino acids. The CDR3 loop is CASSLGASPLHF. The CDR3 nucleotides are TGTGCCAGCAGTTTAGGGGCCTCACCCCTCCACTTT.